Described below is a single T cell receptor beta chain sequence and its context. Its specificity is unknown. Other DNA sequences in this specimen translate into the identical CDR3. Germline V gene sequence: CDR1 SGHTA, CDR2 FQGNSA. V was pared by 5 bases and J by 1 base, with 7 bases of the junction left unmatched. This CDR3 is built from 15 residues. Donors showed nominal health when sampled, although they likely had unrecorded immune exposures. The data stem from a study of cytomegalovirus exposure and HLA in healthy donors. Overall study: Genotyping showed less than 85% of 350 to 400 donors falling in the Caucasian-associated ancestry cluster.

Broader study findings: It was likely that a cluster of highly shared sequence variants was a sequencing artifact. Associated with cytomegalovirus, according to the listing, were around 160 TCR beta chains.

The PCR was carried out with 60 Vbeta primers and 13 Jbeta primers. Data came from immunoSEQ multiplex PCR; TCRdb stores just in-frame clones and leaves some out. The sample has 170,000 or so clones, over 80% seen once. This chain uses TRBV7-2 with TRBJ2-7; 8 bases match TRBD2. This receptor was taken from a man in his fifties or sixties in good health and CMV-seronegative. The sequenced sample was PBMCs. The CDR3 is CASSPRGGGSYEQYF. CDR3 sequence (DNA): TGTGCCAGCAGCCCCCGGGGGGGTGGGTCCTACGAGCAGTACTTC.